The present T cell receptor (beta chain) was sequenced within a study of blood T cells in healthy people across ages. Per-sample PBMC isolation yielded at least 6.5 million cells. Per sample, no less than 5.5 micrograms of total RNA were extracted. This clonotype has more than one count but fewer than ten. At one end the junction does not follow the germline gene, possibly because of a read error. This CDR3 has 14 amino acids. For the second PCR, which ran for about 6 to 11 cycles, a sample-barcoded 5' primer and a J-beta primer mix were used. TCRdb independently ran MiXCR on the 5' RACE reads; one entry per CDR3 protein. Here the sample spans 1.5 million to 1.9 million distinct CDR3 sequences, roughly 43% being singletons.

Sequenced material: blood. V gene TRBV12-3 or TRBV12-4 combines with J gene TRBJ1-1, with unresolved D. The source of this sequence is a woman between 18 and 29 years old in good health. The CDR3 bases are TGTGCCAGCAGCTTAGAGGTGATGAACACTGAAGCTTTCTTT. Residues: CASSLEVMNTEAFF.